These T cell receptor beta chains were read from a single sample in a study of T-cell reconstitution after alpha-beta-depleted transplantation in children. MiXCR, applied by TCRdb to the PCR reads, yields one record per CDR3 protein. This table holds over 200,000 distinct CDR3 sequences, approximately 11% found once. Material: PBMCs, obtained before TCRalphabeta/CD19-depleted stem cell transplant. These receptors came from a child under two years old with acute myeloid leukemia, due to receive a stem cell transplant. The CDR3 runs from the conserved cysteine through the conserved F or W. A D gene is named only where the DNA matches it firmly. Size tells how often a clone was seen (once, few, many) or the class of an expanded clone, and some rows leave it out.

CDR3: CSAMAASGGYNEQFF
DNA: TGCAGTGCTATGGCGGCTAGCGGGGGGTACAATGAGCAGTTCTTC
size: .
D: TRBD2
V: TRBV20-1
J: TRBJ2-1

CDR3: CATSDRLAGDTQYF
DNA: TGTGCCACCAGTGATCGACTAGCGGGAGATACGCAGTATTTT
size: many
D: TRBD2
V: TRBV24-1
J: TRBJ2-3

CDR3: CSVGTSEQYF
DNA: TGCAGCGTTGGGACATCAGAGCAGTACTTC
size: many
D: .
V: TRBV29-1
J: TRBJ2-7

CDR3: CSASGGFNEQFF
DNA: TGCAGTGCTAGTGGGGGTTTTAATGAGCAGTTCTTC
size: many
D: .
V: TRBV20-1
J: TRBJ2-1

CDR3: CSARQALSYNEQFF
DNA: TGCAGCGCGCGACAGGCACTCTCCTACAATGAGCAGTTCTTC
size: many
D: .
V: TRBV29-1
J: TRBJ2-1

CDR3: CASSSSSSSYNEQFF
DNA: TGTGCCAGCAGCTCATCTAGCAGCTCCTACAATGAGCAGTTCTTC
size: many
D: .
V: TRBV9
J: TRBJ2-1

CDR3: CASSWTGGIDTEAFF
DNA: TGTGCCAGCAGCTGGACAGGGGGTATCGACACTGAAGCTTTCTTT
size: many
D: TRBD1
V: TRBV5-5
J: TRBJ1-1

CDR3: CASSASAGDYGYTF
DNA: TGTGCCAGCAGTGCCTCCGCTGGGGACTATGGCTACACCTTC
size: many
D: .
V: TRBV2
J: TRBJ1-2

CDR3: CASRSTGDTQYF
DNA: TGCGCCAGCAGATCGACAGGGGATACGCAGTATTTT
size: many
D: TRBD1
V: TRBV5-1
J: TRBJ2-3

CDR3: CASSPIEPRDTGELFF
DNA: TGTGCCAGCTCACCAATAGAGCCAAGGGACACCGGGGAGCTGTTTTTT
size: many
D: .
V: TRBV18
J: TRBJ2-2

CDR3: CAWSRDSSYNEQFF
DNA: TGTGCCTGGAGCCGGGACTCCTCCTACAATGAGCAGTTCTTC
size: many
D: .
V: TRBV30
J: TRBJ2-1

CDR3: CASSLPLRVRANVLTF
DNA: TGTGCCAGCTCACTACCCCTCAGGGTCCGGGCCAACGTCCTGACTTTC
size: few
D: .
V: TRBV18
J: TRBJ2-6

CDR3: CSARDRIGGDYNEQFF
DNA: TGCAGTGCTAGAGATAGGATCGGCGGAGATTACAATGAGCAGTTCTTC
size: many
D: .
V: TRBV20-1
J: TRBJ2-1

CDR3: CASSFGDRIVGYEQYF
DNA: TGCGCCAGCAGCTTCGGCGACAGGATAGTTGGCTACGAGCAGTACTTC
size: many
D: .
V: TRBV5-1
J: TRBJ2-7

CDR3: CASSVGGTGIETQYF
DNA: TGTGCCAGCAGCGTAGGAGGGACAGGGATAGAGACCCAGTACTTC
size: .
D: TRBD1
V: TRBV9
J: TRBJ2-5

CDR3: CASSRQGTNTGELFF
DNA: TGTGCCAGCAGCCGACAGGGGACGAACACCGGGGAGCTGTTTTTT
size: many
D: TRBD1
V: TRBV6-4
J: TRBJ2-2

CDR3: CASSLDDTQYF
DNA: TGCGCCAGCAGCTTGGACGATACGCAGTATTTT
size: many
D: .
V: TRBV5-1
J: TRBJ2-3

CDR3: CSARGSSRNQETQYF
DNA: TGCAGTGCTAGAGGGTCGAGCAGGAACCAAGAGACCCAGTACTTC
size: many
D: .
V: TRBV20-1
J: TRBJ2-5

CDR3: CASSLVEGWNGYTF
DNA: TGTGCCAGCAGCTTGGTAGAGGGGTGGAATGGCTACACCTTC
size: many
D: .
V: TRBV5-5
J: TRBJ1-2

CDR3: CAISESGSGNYEQYF
DNA: TGTGCCATCAGTGAGTCGGGTAGCGGGAACTACGAGCAGTACTTC
size: many
D: TRBD2
V: TRBV10-3
J: TRBJ2-7

CDR3: CAWSVYAGVNEQFF
DNA: TGTGCCTGGAGTGTCTACGCGGGGGTTAATGAGCAGTTCTTC
size: .
D: TRBD2
V: TRBV30
J: TRBJ2-1

CDR3: CALSKVETQYF
DNA: TGTGCCCTCAGCAAGGTGGAGACCCAGTACTTC
size: .
D: .
V: TRBV3-1
J: TRBJ2-5

CDR3: CASEGLAGGYNEQFF
DNA: TGTGCCAGCGAAGGACTAGCGGGAGGGTACAATGAGCAGTTCTTC
size: many
D: TRBD2
V: TRBV7-8
J: TRBJ2-1

CDR3: CASREAGVYNEQFF
DNA: TGCGCCAGCAGGGAAGCGGGAGTATACAATGAGCAGTTCTTC
size: many
D: TRBD2
V: TRBV5-1
J: TRBJ2-1

CDR3: CASSPELGLSYNEQFF
DNA: TGTGCCAGCAGCCCTGAGCTAGGTCTTTCCTACAATGAGCAGTTCTTC
size: many
D: .
V: TRBV3-1
J: TRBJ2-1

CDR3: CASSEGPFYEQYF
DNA: TGCGCCAGCAGTGAGGGACCTTTCTACGAGCAGTACTTC
size: many
D: .
V: TRBV10-1
J: TRBJ2-7

CDR3: CASSQLAGTSYVYEQYF
DNA: TGCGCCAGCAGCCAGCTAGCCGGGACTAGCTATGTATACGAGCAGTACTTC
size: many
D: TRBD2
V: TRBV4-1
J: TRBJ2-7

CDR3: CASSFQIALTDTQYF
DNA: TGTGCCAGCAGTTTCCAGATCGCCCTCACAGATACGCAGTATTTT
size: many
D: .
V: TRBV28
J: TRBJ2-3

CDR3: CSRGRREGPETQYF
DNA: TGCAGTAGAGGGAGGCGGGAGGGCCCCGAGACCCAGTACTTC
size: many
D: TRBD2
V: TRBV20-1
J: TRBJ2-5

CDR3: CASSYAGLAPTGELFF
DNA: TGTGCCAGCAGTTACGCAGGCCTAGCGCCCACCGGGGAGCTGTTTTTT
size: many
D: .
V: TRBV6-5
J: TRBJ2-2

CDR3: CASSFVSLAPGELFF
DNA: TGTGCCAGCAGCTTCGTCTCGCTAGCGCCCGGGGAGCTGTTTTTT
size: many
D: .
V: TRBV7-2
J: TRBJ2-2

CDR3: CASSSQGGGTEAFF
DNA: TGTGCCAGCAGTTCACAGGGTGGGGGCACTGAAGCTTTCTTT
size: many
D: .
V: TRBV12-3/TRBV12-4
J: TRBJ1-1

CDR3: CASSQGKMDGYADTRYF
DNA: TGTGCCAGCAGCCAAGGAAAGATGGATGGATACGCAGATACGCGGTATTTT
size: .
D: .
V: TRBV3-1
J: TRBJ2-3

CDR3: CASRTSGYNEQFF
DNA: TGTGCCAGCAGGACTAGCGGGTACAATGAGCAGTTCTTC
size: many
D: TRBD2
V: TRBV12-3/TRBV12-4
J: TRBJ2-1

CDR3: CAISESRSGGAEQFF
DNA: TGTGCCATCAGTGAGTCGAGGAGTGGGGGAGCTGAGCAGTTCTTC
size: many
D: .
V: TRBV10-3
J: TRBJ2-1

CDR3: CSQGNQETQYF
DNA: TGCAGTCAGGGTAACCAAGAGACCCAGTACTTC
size: many
D: .
V: TRBV29-1
J: TRBJ2-5

CDR3: CASSLDTSTDTQYF
DNA: TGTGCCAGCAGTTTAGACACCTCCACAGATACGCAGTATTTT
size: .
D: .
V: TRBV7-6
J: TRBJ2-3

CDR3: CSARVGAVTDTQYF
DNA: TGCAGTGCTAGAGTAGGTGCGGTCACAGATACGCAGTATTTT
size: many
D: .
V: TRBV20-1
J: TRBJ2-3

CDR3: CASSLQGNPEAFF
DNA: TGTGCCAGCAGTTTACAGGGAAACCCAGAAGCTTTCTTT
size: many
D: .
V: TRBV12-3/TRBV12-4
J: TRBJ1-1

CDR3: CASRPSTSPYNEQFF
DNA: TGTGCCAGCAGACCTTCGACTAGCCCCTACAATGAGCAGTTCTTC
size: many
D: TRBD2
V: TRBV12-3/TRBV12-4
J: TRBJ2-1

CDR3: CASSIDNYGYTF
DNA: TGCGCCAGCAGCATCGACAACTATGGCTACACCTTC
size: few
D: .
V: TRBV5-1
J: TRBJ1-2

CDR3: CASSVGPLLAGGGEQFF
DNA: TGTGCCAGCAGCGTAGGACCCCTCCTAGCGGGAGGGGGTGAGCAGTTCTTC
size: many
D: TRBD2
V: TRBV9
J: TRBJ2-1

CDR3: CASSHRYSSYEQYF
DNA: TGTGCCAGCAGCCACAGGTATTCATCCTACGAGCAGTACTTC
size: few
D: .
V: TRBV7-6
J: TRBJ2-7

CDR3: CASSLTGTSGRGQETQYF
DNA: TGCGCCAGCAGCTTGACCGGGACTAGCGGGAGAGGCCAAGAGACCCAGTACTTC
size: many
D: TRBD2
V: TRBV5-1
J: TRBJ2-5

CDR3: CASSHNRAYEQYF
DNA: TGTGCCAGCAGCCACAACAGGGCCTACGAGCAGTACTTC
size: many
D: .
V: TRBV7-6
J: TRBJ2-7

CDR3: CASTLTSGGYNEQFF
DNA: TGTGCCAGCACCCTGACTAGCGGAGGCTACAATGAGCAGTTCTTC
size: many
D: TRBD2
V: TRBV28
J: TRBJ2-1

CDR3: CASSQVFRAVSHGYTF
DNA: TGTGCCAGCAGCCAAGTTTTCAGGGCCGTTAGTCATGGCTACACCTTC
size: many
D: .
V: TRBV4-2
J: TRBJ1-2